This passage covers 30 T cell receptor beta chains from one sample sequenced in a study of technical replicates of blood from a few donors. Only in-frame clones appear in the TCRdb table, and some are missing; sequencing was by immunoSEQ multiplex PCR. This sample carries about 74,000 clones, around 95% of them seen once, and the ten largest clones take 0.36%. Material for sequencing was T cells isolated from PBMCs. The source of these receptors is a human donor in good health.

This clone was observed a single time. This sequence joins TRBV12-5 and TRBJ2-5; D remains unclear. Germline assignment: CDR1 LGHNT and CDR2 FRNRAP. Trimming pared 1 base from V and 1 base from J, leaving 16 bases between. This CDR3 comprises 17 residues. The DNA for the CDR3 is TGTGCTAGTGGTTTGGCTCCTAAGACGGGTGTCCAAGAGACCCAGTACTTC. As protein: CASGLAPKTGVQETQYF. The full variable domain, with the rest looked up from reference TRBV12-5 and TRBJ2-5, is DARVTQTPRHKVTEMGQEVTMRCQPILGHNTVFWYRQTMMQGLELLAYFRNRAPLDDSGMPKDRFSAEMPDATLATLKIQPSEPRDSAVYFCASGLAPKTGVQETQYFGPGTRLLVL.

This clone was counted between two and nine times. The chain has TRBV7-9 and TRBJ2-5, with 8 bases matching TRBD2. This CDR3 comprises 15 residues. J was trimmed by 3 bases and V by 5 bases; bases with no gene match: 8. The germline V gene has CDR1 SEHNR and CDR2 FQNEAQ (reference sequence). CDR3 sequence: CASSPGLGFKETQYF. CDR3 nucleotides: TGTGCCAGCAGCCCGGGACTAGGGTTCAAAGAGACCCAGTACTTC.

The CDR3 bases are TGCGCCAGCAGCCGCCGGACTAGCGGGGTTTACAATGAGCAGTTCTTC. Translated: CASSRRTSGVYNEQFF. The V and J genes are TRBV5-1 and TRBJ2-1, with 12 bases aligning to TRBD2. Germline V gene lookup returns CDR1 SGHRS and CDR2 YFSETQ. J was trimmed by 4 bases and V by 4 bases; bases with no gene match: 6. The CDR3 is 16 residues long.

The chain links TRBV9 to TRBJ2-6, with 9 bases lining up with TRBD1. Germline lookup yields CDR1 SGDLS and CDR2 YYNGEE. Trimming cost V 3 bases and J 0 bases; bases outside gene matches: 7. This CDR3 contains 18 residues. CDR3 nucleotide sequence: TGTGCCAGCAGCGAGCGGGACAGGGTCCTCTCTGGGGCCAACGTCCTGACTTTC. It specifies CASSERDRVLSGANVLTF.

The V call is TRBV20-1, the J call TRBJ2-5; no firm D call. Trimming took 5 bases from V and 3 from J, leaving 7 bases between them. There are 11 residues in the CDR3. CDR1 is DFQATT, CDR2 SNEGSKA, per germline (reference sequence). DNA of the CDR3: TGCAGTGCTCGCGGAGAAGAGACCCAGTACTTC. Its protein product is CSARGEETQYF.

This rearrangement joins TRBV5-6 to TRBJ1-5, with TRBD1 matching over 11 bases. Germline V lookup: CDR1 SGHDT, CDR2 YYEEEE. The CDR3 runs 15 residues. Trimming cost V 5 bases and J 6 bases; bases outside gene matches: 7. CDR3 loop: CASSRDRGSRQPQHF. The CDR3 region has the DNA TGTGCCAGCAGTCGGGACAGGGGGTCACGTCAGCCCCAGCATTTT.

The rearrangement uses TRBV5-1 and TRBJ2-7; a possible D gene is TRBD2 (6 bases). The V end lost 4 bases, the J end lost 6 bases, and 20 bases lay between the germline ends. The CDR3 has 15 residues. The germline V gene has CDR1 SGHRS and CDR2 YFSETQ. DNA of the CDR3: TGCGCCAGCAGCACGGGACTCCCAAATCCGGGCGAGCAGTACTTC. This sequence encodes CASSTGLPNPGEQYF.

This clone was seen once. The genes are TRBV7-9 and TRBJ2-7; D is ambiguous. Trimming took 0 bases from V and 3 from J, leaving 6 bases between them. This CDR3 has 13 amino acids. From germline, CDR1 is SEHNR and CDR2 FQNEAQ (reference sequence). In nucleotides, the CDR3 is TGTGCCAGCAGCTTAGCGGAGAGCTACGAGCAGTACTTC. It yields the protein CASSLAESYEQYF.

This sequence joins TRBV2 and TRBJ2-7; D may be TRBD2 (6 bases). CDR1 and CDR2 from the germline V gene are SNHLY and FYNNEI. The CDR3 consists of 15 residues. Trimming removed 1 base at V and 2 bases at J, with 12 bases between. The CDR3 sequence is CASSEVAGWAYEQYF. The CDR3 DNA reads TGTGCCAGCAGTGAAGTGGCGGGATGGGCCTACGAGCAGTACTTC.

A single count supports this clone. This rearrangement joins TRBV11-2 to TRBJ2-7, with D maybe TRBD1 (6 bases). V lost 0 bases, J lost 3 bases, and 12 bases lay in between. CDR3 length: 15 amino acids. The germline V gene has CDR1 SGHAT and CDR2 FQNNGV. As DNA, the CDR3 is TGTGCCAGCAGCTTAGATGGGGGCAGTCTCTACGAGCAGTACTTC. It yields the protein CASSLDGGSLYEQYF.

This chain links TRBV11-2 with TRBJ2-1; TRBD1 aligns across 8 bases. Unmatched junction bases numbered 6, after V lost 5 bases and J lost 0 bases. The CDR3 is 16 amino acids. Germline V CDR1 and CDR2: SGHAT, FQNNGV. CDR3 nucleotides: TGTGCCAGCAGCGACAGGGGACAGAGCTCCTACAATGAGCAGTTCTTC. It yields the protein CASSDRGQSSYNEQFF.

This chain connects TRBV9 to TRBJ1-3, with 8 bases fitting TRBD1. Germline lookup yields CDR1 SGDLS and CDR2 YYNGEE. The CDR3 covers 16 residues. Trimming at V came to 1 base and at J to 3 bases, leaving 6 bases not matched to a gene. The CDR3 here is CASSVKDRGGGNTIYF. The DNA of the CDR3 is TGTGCCAGCAGCGTAAAAGACAGGGGCGGTGGAAACACCATATATTTT.

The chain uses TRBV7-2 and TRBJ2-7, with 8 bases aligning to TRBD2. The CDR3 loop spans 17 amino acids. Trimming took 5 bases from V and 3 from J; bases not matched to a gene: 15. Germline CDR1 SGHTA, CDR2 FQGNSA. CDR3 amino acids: CASSPDSGAWANYEQYF. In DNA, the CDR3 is TGTGCCAGCAGCCCTGATAGCGGGGCCTGGGCCAACTACGAGCAGTACTTC.

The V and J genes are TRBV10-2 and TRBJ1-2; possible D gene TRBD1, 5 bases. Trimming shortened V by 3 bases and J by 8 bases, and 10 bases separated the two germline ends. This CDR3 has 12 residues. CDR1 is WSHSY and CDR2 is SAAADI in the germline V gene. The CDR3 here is CASSDIGGGYTF. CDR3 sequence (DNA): TGCGCCAGCAGTGATATCGGGGGAGGCTACACCTTC.

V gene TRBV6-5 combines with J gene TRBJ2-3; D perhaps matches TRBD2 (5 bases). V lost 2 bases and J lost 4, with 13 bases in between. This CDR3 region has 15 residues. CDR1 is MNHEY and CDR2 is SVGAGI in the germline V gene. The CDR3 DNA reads TGTGCCAGCAGTTACCGGGATTCTACCGCAGATACGCAGTATTTT. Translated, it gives CASSYRDSTADTQYF.

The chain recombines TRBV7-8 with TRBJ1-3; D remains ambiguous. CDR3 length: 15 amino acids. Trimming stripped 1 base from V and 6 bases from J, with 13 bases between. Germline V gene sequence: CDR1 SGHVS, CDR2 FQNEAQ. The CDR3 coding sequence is TGTGCCAGCAGCTTAGACGGGTTAATTTTAAACACCATATATTTT. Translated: CASSLDGLILNTIYF.

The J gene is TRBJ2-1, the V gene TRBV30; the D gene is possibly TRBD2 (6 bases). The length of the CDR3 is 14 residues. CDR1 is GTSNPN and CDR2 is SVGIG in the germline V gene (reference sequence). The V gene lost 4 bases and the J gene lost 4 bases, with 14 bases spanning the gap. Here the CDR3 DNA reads TGTGCCTGGAAGAGAGCGGGTGTTTACAATGAGCAGTTCTTC. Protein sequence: CAWKRAGVYNEQFF.

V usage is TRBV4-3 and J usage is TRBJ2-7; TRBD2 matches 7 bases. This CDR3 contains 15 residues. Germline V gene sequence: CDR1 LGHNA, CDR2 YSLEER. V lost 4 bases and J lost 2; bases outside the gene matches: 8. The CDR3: CASSRISGTPYEQYF. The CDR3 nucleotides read TGCGCCAGCAGCCGAATAAGCGGGACCCCCTACGAGCAGTACTTC.

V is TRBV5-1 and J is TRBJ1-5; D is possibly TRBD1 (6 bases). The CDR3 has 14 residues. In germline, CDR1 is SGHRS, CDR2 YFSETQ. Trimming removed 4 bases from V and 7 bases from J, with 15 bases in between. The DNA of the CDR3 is TGCGCCAGCAGCCCTGGGGGGGGCGGGCAGCCCCAGCATTTT. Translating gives CASSPGGGGQPQHF. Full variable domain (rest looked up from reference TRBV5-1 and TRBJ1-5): KAGVTQTPRYLIKTRGQQVTLSCSPISGHRSVSWYQQTPGQGLQFLFEYFSETQRNKGNFPGRFSGRQFSNSRSEMNVSTLELGDSALYLCASSPGGGGQPQHFGDGTRLSIL.

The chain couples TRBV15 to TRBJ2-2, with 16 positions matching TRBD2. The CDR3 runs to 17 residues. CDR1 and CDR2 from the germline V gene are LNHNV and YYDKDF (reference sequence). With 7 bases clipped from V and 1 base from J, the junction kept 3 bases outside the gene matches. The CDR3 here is CATTGTSGRENTGELFF. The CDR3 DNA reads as TGTGCCACCACCGGGACTAGCGGGAGGGAGAACACCGGGGAGCTGTTTTTT.

CDR3 region: CASSQLQLGILTDTQYF. The CDR3, as DNA: TGCGCCAGCAGCCAACTCCAACTAGGGATACTCACAGATACGCAGTATTTT. V gene TRBV4-3 combines with J gene TRBJ2-3; D perhaps matches TRBD2 (5 bases). CDR1 and CDR2 (germline): LGHNA, YSLEER. Trimming removed 2 bases at V and 2 bases at J, with 17 bases between. The CDR3 sequence is 17 residues long.

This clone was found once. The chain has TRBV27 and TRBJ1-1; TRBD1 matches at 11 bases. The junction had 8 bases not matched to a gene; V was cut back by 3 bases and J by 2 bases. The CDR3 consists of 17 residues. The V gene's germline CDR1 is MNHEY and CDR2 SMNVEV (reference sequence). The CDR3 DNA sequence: TGTGCCAGCAGTTTGAGAATAGGGACAGGGGGTAACACTGAAGCTTTCTTT. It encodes CASSLRIGTGGNTEAFF.

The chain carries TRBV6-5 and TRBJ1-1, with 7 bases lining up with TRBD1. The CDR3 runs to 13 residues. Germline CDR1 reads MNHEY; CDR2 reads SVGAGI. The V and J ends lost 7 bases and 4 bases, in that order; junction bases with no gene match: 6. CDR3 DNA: TGTGCCAGCAATGTACAGGGGTCCACTGAAGCTTTCTTT. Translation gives CASNVQGSTEAFF.

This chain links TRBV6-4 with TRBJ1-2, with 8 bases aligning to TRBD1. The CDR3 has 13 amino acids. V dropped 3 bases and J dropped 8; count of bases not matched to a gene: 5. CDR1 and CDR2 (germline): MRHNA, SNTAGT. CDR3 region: CASSESRGPGYTF. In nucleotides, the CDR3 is TGTGCCAGCAGTGAAAGCAGGGGGCCAGGCTACACCTTC.

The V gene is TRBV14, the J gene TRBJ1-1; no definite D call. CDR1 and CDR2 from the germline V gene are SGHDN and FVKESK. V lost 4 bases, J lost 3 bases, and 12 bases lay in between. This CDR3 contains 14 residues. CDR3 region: CASSLGAYDTEAFF. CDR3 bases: TGTGCCAGCAGCCTCGGTGCTTACGACACTGAAGCTTTCTTT.

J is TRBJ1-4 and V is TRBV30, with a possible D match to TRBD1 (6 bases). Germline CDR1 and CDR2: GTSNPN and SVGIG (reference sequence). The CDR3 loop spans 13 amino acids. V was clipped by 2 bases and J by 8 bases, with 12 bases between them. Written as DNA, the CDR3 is TGTGCCTGGAGTAGCGGGGGCTTAGAAAAACTGTTTTTT. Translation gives CAWSSGGLEKLFF.

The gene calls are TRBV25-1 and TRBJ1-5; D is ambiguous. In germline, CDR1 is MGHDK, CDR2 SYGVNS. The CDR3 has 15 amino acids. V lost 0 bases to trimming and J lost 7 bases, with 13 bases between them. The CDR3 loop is CASSEYEAPGQPQHF. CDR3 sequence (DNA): TGTGCCAGCAGTGAATATGAGGCGCCGGGACAGCCCCAGCATTTT.

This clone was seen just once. CDR3 residues: CASSLGLAVPAVEQFF. The CDR3 DNA follows: TGTGCCAGCAGCTTAGGCCTAGCGGTACCCGCGGTCGAGCAGTTCTTC. The chain has TRBV7-8 and TRBJ2-1; the match to TRBD2 covers 7 bases. The V segment lost 1 base and the J segment 10 bases; nucleotides outside the gene matches: 13. Germline CDR1 is SGHVS and CDR2 is FQNEAQ. This CDR3 region has 16 residues.

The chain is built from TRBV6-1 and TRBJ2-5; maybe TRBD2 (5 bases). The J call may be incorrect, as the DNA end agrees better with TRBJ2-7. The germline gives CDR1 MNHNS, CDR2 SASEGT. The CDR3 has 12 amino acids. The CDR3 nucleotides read TGTGCCAGCAGCCTAGGAGGCTACGAGCAGTACTTC. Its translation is CASSLGGYEQYF.

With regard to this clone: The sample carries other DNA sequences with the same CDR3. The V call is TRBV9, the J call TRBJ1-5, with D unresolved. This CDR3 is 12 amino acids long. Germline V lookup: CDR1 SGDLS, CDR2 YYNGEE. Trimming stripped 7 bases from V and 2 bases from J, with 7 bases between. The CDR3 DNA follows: TGTGCCAGCTCACGAGGCAATCAGCCCCAGCATTTT. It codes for CASSRGNQPQHF.